The 32 T cell receptor beta chains reported below all come from one sample, sequenced in a study of early T cells in non-severe SARS-CoV-2 infection. TCRdb reprocessed the 5' RACE reads with MiXCR, giving one entry per CDR3 protein. Found here are some 34,000 distinct CDR3 sequences, around 6.8% of them singletons; the top ten hold about 13%. Specimen: whole blood, collected at baseline. These TCRs come from an adult who was a healthcare worker with PCR-confirmed SARS-CoV-2 infection or an uninfected control (not recorded which).

This clonotype was seen at least ten times. V is TRBV6-2 or TRBV6-3 and J is TRBJ2-1, with D perhaps assigned TRBD1 or TRBD2 (6 bases each). V dropped 7 bases and J dropped 8 bases, with 15 bases sitting between them. This CDR3 region has 13 residues. The germline V gene encodes CDR1 MNHEY and CDR2 SVGEGT. This CDR3 is CASTRGAGYEQFF. CDR3 DNA sequence: TGTGCCAGCACGAGGGGGGCAGGGTATGAGCAGTTCTTC.

This clonotype appeared a few times. The chain joins TRBV28 to TRBJ1-2; D may be TRBD1 (5 bases). The CDR3 is 13 amino acids. V was trimmed by 3 bases and J by 7 bases, leaving 12 bases between them. Germline V lookup: CDR1 MDHEN, CDR2 SYDVKM. CDR3 nucleotides: TGTGCCAGCAGTTTGGTGCAGGGATTTGGCTACACCTTC. Its translation: CASSLVQGFGYTF.

In this sample, this clonotype turned up many times. This chain joins TRBV10-3 and TRBJ2-1; tentatively, D is TRBD1 or TRBD2 (5 bases each). Deletions cut 3 bases from V and 0 bases from J, with 15 bases between. The germline V gene encodes CDR1 ENHRY and CDR2 SYGVKD. This CDR3 region has 17 residues. CDR3: CAISDPWGSGSYNEQFF. The DNA of the CDR3 is TGTGCCATCAGTGACCCCTGGGGGAGCGGCTCCTACAATGAGCAGTTCTTC.

The CDR3 region has the DNA TGTGCCACCAGTGATGCAACTAGCGGGAGCACAGATACGCAGTATTTT. This encodes CATSDATSGSTDTQYF. J is TRBJ2-3 and V is TRBV24-1; TRBD2 agrees at 9 bases. CDR3 length: 16 residues. Per germline, CDR1 KGHDR and CDR2 SFDVKD. The V and J ends lost 3 bases and 0 bases, in that order; junction bases with no gene match: 3.

The J gene is TRBJ2-7, the V gene TRBV4-3; D is unclear. Trimming cost V 0 bases and J 4 bases, with 16 bases left between them. The CDR3 consists of 16 residues. Germline-derived CDR1 and CDR2 are LGHNA and YSLEER. The CDR3 DNA sequence: TGCGCCAGCAGCCAAGAACCAGACGAGCAGATTTACGAGCAGTACTTC. Protein sequence: CASSQEPDEQIYEQYF.

This clonotype was counted many times. The chain carries TRBV6-6 and TRBJ2-3, with D perhaps matching TRBD1 or TRBD2 (5 bases each). Trimming pared 6 bases from V and 8 bases from J, leaving 21 bases between. The CDR3 is 15 residues long. The germline CDR1 and CDR2 sequences are MNHNY and SVGAGI (reference sequence). The CDR3 region has the DNA TGTGCCAGCAGGTTGGGACCTAAAGCCCCACTTACGCAGTATTTT. It translates to CASRLGPKAPLTQYF.

In its sample, this clonotype was seen many times. The V call is TRBV4-2, the J call TRBJ1-1, with D tentatively TRBD1 (5 bases). Germline CDR1 LGHNA, CDR2 YNFKEQ. Trimming cost V 0 bases and J 1 base, with 9 bases left between them. This CDR3 is built from 15 residues. The CDR3, as DNA: TGTGCCAGCAGCCAAGAATCCGGGGGGAACACTGAAGCTTTCTTT. It encodes CASSQESGGNTEAFF.

In its sample, this clonotype was seen many times. The chain carries TRBV4-3 and TRBJ2-5, with D unclear. Looked up from germline, CDR1 is LGHNA and CDR2 is YSLEER. Trimming took off 3 bases at V and 0 bases at J, with 8 bases between the two ends. The CDR3 is 14 residues long. The CDR3 coding sequence is TGCGCCAGCAGCCATAGTGGGTACCAAGAGACCCAGTACTTC. It yields the protein CASSHSGYQETQYF.

This clonotype was counted many times. The J gene is TRBJ1-6, the V gene TRBV7-9; D unclear. V was pared by 1 base and J by 13 bases, with 11 bases between. The CDR3 is 13 amino acids. Germline CDR1 and CDR2: SEHNR and FQNEAQ (reference sequence). CDR3 in DNA: TGTGCCAGCAGCTTAGATCTATTCGGGCCCCTCCACTTT. Translated: CASSLDLFGPLHF. Full variable domain (remainder filled in from reference TRBV7-9 and TRBJ1-6): DTGVSQNPRHKITKRGQNVTFRCDPISEHNRLYWYRQTLGQGPEFLTYFQNEAQLEKSRLLSDRFSAERPKGSFSTLEIQRTEQGDSAMYLCASSLDLFGPLHFGNGTRLTVT.

This clonotype showed up just a few times. The J gene is TRBJ2-7, the V gene TRBV27; 8 nucleotides line up with TRBD2. J was trimmed by 5 bases and V by 10 bases; bases with no gene match: 10. The germline gives CDR1 MNHEY, CDR2 SMNVEV (reference sequence). This CDR3 is 13 amino acids long. The chain's CDR3 is CATLRLASDEQYF. The DNA of the CDR3 is TGTGCCACCCTAAGACTAGCGAGCGACGAGCAGTACTTC.

This clonotype was recorded a few times. This chain joins TRBV29-1 and TRBJ2-1; 8 nucleotides align to TRBD2. This CDR3 has 14 residues. J lost 7 bases, V lost 3 bases, and 8 bases had no gene match. The germline gives CDR1 SQVTM, CDR2 ANQGSEA. CDR3 nucleotide sequence: TGCAGCGTTGACCCAGCGGGAGTCGGGAATGAGCAGTTCTTC. As protein: CSVDPAGVGNEQFF.

V usage is TRBV10-1 and J usage is TRBJ2-3, with 10 positions matching TRBD2. There are 17 residues in the CDR3. V trimming: 0 bases; J trimming: 2 bases; junction bases outside the gene matches: 5. CDR1 and CDR2 from the germline V gene are WNHNN and SYGVQD (reference sequence). CDR3 nucleotide sequence: TGCGCCAGCAGTGAGTCGGGGCTAGCGGGGGTCACAGATACGCAGTATTTT. Encoded protein: CASSESGLAGVTDTQYF.

This clonotype showed up just a few times. The CDR3 sequence: CASRAGGRTTDTQYF. The CDR3, as DNA: TGTGCCAGCAGGGCAGGCGGGAGGACCACAGATACGCAGTATTTT. The gene calls are TRBV6-5 and TRBJ2-3, with TRBD2 identical over 8 bases. Germline lookup yields CDR1 MNHEY and CDR2 SVGAGI. Unmatched junction bases numbered 7, after V lost 6 bases and J lost 2 bases. The CDR3 loop spans 15 amino acids.

This clonotype was seen at least ten times. The chain joins TRBV4-3 to TRBJ2-2; no reliable D call. Germline V lookup: CDR1 LGHNA, CDR2 YSLEER. V was pared by 4 bases and J by 4 bases, with 7 bases between. The CDR3 sequence is 13 residues long. The DNA of the CDR3 is TGCGCCAGCAGCCCATCCGTCACCGGGGAGCTGTTTTTT. This encodes CASSPSVTGELFF.

This clonotype has just a few counts. V and J are TRBV4-3 and TRBJ2-7; D gene ambiguous. The CDR3 sequence is 13 residues long. Germline V gives CDR1 LGHNA, CDR2 YSLEER. V was shortened by 2 bases and J by 2 bases, with 7 bases between the two germline ends. The CDR3 region is CASSQSLAYEQYF. CDR3 nucleotide sequence: TGCGCCAGCAGCCAAAGCTTAGCCTACGAGCAGTACTTC.

In this sample, this clonotype turned up a few times. The J gene is TRBJ2-1, the V gene TRBV5-1; 10 bases are a match to TRBD2. Germline loops: CDR1 SGHRS, CDR2 YFSETQ. J was trimmed by 8 bases and V by 0 bases; bases with no gene match: 11. This CDR3 has 17 amino acids. The CDR3 protein is CASSLVVSGRSRDEQFF. CDR3 in DNA: TGCGCCAGCAGCTTGGTTGTTAGCGGGAGGAGCAGAGATGAGCAGTTCTTC.

This clonotype showed up many times. The chain joins TRBV20-1 to TRBJ2-2; D remains unclear. Trimming stripped 0 bases from V and 7 bases from J, with 9 bases between. Germline-derived CDR1 and CDR2 are DFQATT and SNEGSKA (reference sequence). The CDR3 sequence is 13 residues long. CDR3 DNA: TGCAGTGCTAGAGATATAGAGAGCGGGGAGCTGTTTTTT. This encodes CSARDIESGELFF.

The table lists this clonotype with a few counts. The V gene is TRBV19, the J gene TRBJ2-4; D is perhaps TRBD1 (5 bases). Trimming cost V 4 bases and J 4 bases, with 20 bases left between them. CDR3 length: 17 amino acids. CDR1 LNHDA and CDR2 SQIVND come from the germline V gene (reference sequence). In DNA form, the CDR3 reads TGTGCCAGTAGTACCAGGCGCCTAGGACAAGGGAAAAACATTCAGTACTTC. Its protein is CASSTRRLGQGKNIQYF.

This chain joins TRBV6-1 and TRBJ2-7, with TRBD1 as a possible D gene (6 bases). With 3 bases removed from V and 6 bases from J, the gap between germline ends came to 18 bases. Germline assignment: CDR1 MNHNS and CDR2 SASEGT. The CDR3 is 15 residues long. As DNA, the CDR3 is TGTGCCAGCAGTGATTCCGGGACACACAGTTCCGAGCAGTACTTC. Protein: CASSDSGTHSSEQYF.

V gene TRBV7-9 combines with J gene TRBJ2-5; D ambiguous. Trimming left V 0 bases short and J 5 bases short, with 13 bases between. CDR1 and CDR2 from the germline V gene are SEHNR and FQNEAQ (reference sequence). The CDR3 covers 15 residues. Here the CDR3 DNA reads TGTGCCAGCAGCTTAGCAAGACAACCTCCTGAGACCCAGTACTTC. This codes for CASSLARQPPETQYF. Full variable domain (missing parts from reference TRBV7-9 and TRBJ2-5): DTGVSQNPRHKITKRGQNVTFRCDPISEHNRLYWYRQTLGQGPEFLTYFQNEAQLEKSRLLSDRFSAERPKGSFSTLEIQRTEQGDSAMYLCASSLARQPPETQYFGPGTRLLVL.

This clonotype showed up many times. The rearrangement uses TRBV10-3 and TRBJ1-1, with TRBD1 as a possible D gene (5 bases). This CDR3 is 15 amino acids long. Trimming cost V 0 bases and J 1 base, with 9 bases left between them. Germline CDR1 and CDR2: ENHRY and SYGVKD. Here the CDR3 reads CAISESPTANTEAFF. For the CDR3, the DNA is TGTGCCATCAGTGAGTCTCCGACAGCGAACACTGAAGCTTTCTTT.

The chain has TRBV20-1 and TRBJ2-7, with a possible D match to TRBD2 (6 bases). V dropped 4 bases and J dropped 2 bases, with 12 bases sitting between them. The length of the CDR3 is 13 residues. Germline CDR1 DFQATT, CDR2 SNEGSKA (reference sequence). CDR3: CSAIGGETYEQYF. DNA for the CDR3: TGCAGTGCTATCGGCGGGGAGACCTACGAGCAGTACTTC.

There are many counts of this clonotype. The chain uses TRBV2 and TRBJ2-1; D is possibly TRBD1 (6 bases). Germline V gene lookup returns CDR1 SNHLY and CDR2 FYNNEI. CDR3 length equals 13 residues. The V end lost 6 bases, the J end lost 3 bases, and 9 bases lay between the germline ends. CDR3 sequence (DNA): TGTGCCAGCAGAGGGGACAACTACAATGAGCAGTTCTTC. This gives the protein CASRGDNYNEQFF.

This clonotype showed up just a few times. V gene TRBV5-1 combines with J gene TRBJ2-5, with 11 bases fitting TRBD2. Germline CDR1 is SGHRS and CDR2 is YFSETQ. The CDR3 is 19 amino acids. V shed 1 base and J 2 bases; nucleotides not matched to a gene: 13. Here the CDR3 reads CASSLSLAGGLEPQETQYF. CDR3 in DNA: TGCGCCAGCAGCTTGTCCCTAGCGGGAGGCCTGGAACCTCAAGAGACCCAGTACTTC. The full variable domain, its missing parts supplied by reference TRBV5-1 and TRBJ2-5, is KAGVTQTPRYLIKTRGQQVTLSCSPISGHRSVSWYQQTPGQGLQFLFEYFSETQRNKGNFPGRFSGRQFSNSRSEMNVSTLELGDSALYLCASSLSLAGGLEPQETQYFGPGTRLLVL.

This clonotype was observed a few times. It is unclear where the CDR3 begins or ends on the DNA, so no DNA is shown, and the CDR3 is as TCRdb lists it. The gene calls are TRBV4-3 and TRBJ2-3; TRBD2 reflects the table's D call only, with no check against the DNA. Germline CDR1 LGHNA, CDR2 YSLEER. The CDR3 spans 15 amino acids, including both terminal residues. CDR3 residues: CASSQDLDRVASGTF.

This clonotype turned up a few times. The rearrangement joins TRBV20-1 to TRBJ2-7, with D perhaps matching TRBD1 (7 bases). CDR3 size: 14 residues. With 0 bases removed from V and 3 bases from J, the gap between germline ends came to 12 bases. Germline V gene sequence: CDR1 DFQATT, CDR2 SNEGSKA (reference sequence). The CDR3 spells CSARDGGTDYEQYF. CDR3 DNA sequence: TGCAGTGCTAGAGATGGCGGGACAGACTACGAGCAGTACTTC.

The gene calls are TRBV6-5 and TRBJ2-7; maybe TRBD2 (7 bases). This CDR3 comprises 15 residues. Looked up from germline, CDR1 is MNHEY and CDR2 is SVGAGI. V lost 6 bases and J 1 base, leaving 16 bases between the germline ends. The CDR3 nucleotides are TGTGCCAGCAGCCGCCAAAGGGGGGGGTCCTACGAGCAGTACTTC. Translating gives CASSRQRGGSYEQYF.

This clonotype was seen more than once but under ten times. J is TRBJ1-5 and V is TRBV7-9; 7 bases agree with TRBD1. J lost 7 bases, V lost 1 base, and 4 bases had no gene match. This CDR3 is built from 14 residues. Germline values: CDR1 SEHNR, CDR2 FQNEAQ (reference sequence). The CDR3 nucleotides read TGTGCCAGCAGCTTAGAAACAGGGGAACAGCCCCAGCATTTT. Protein sequence: CASSLETGEQPQHF.

In its sample, this clonotype was seen a few times. The J gene is TRBJ2-3, the V gene TRBV7-2; TRBD2 aligns across 8 bases. The CDR3 runs 16 residues. Looked up from germline, CDR1 is SGHTA and CDR2 is FQGNSA. V gave up 2 bases and J gave up 0 bases; unmatched junction bases: 4. CDR3: CASSLLTSASTDTQYF. CDR3 DNA sequence: TGTGCCAGCAGCTTATTGACTAGCGCTAGCACAGATACGCAGTATTTT.

This clonotype occurred many times. The chain employs TRBV7-3 and TRBJ1-1; TRBD1 aligns across 7 bases. This CDR3 region has 15 residues. CDR1 is SGHTA and CDR2 is FQGTGA in the germline V gene. Losses at the gene ends were 5 bases for V and 1 base for J; bases not matched to a gene: 7. Here the CDR3 DNA reads TGTGCCAGCAGCCCGGGGACAGCGCCGAACACTGAAGCTTTCTTT. It translates to CASSPGTAPNTEAFF. Full variable domain (rest looked up from reference TRBV7-3 and TRBJ1-1): GAGVSQTPSNKVTEKGKYVELRCDPISGHTALYWYRQSLGQGPEFLIYFQGTGAADDSGLPNDRFFAVRPEGSVSTLKIQRTERGDSAVYLCASSPGTAPNTEAFFGQGTRLTVV.

The V gene is TRBV7-3, the J gene TRBJ2-2; D possibly matches TRBD1 or TRBD2 (5 bases each). There are 14 residues in the CDR3. CDR1 SGHTA and CDR2 FQGTGA come from the germline V gene. V shed 2 bases and J shed 3 bases, with 7 bases lying between them. CDR3 amino acids: CASSLGGHTGELFF. In DNA form, the CDR3 reads TGTGCCAGCAGCTTAGGGGGTCACACCGGGGAGCTGTTTTTT.

The V and J genes are TRBV3-1 and TRBJ1-1; 9 nucleotides match TRBD1. With V trimmed by 1 base and J by 11 bases, 2 bases remained unmatched. The CDR3 is 12 residues long. Looked up from germline, CDR1 is LGHDT and CDR2 is YNNKEL (reference sequence). The CDR3 loop is CASSQAGTGAFF. CDR3 nucleotides: TGTGCCAGCAGCCAAGCCGGGACAGGGGCTTTCTTT.